A single sample is the source of the 2 T cell receptor beta chains below, sequenced in a study of a mutant IDH1 vaccine in newly diagnosed glioma. Time point noted: week 23, last vaccination. Every vaccine dose comprised 300 ug of mutant IDH1 20-mer peptide plus topical imiquimod. Sequencing used immunoSEQ multiplex PCR; TCRdb keeps in-frame clones, though not all of them. The sample lists approximately 44,000 clones; 75% to 95% were seen once. The antigens of these receptors remain unknown. The sequencing used PBMCs, collected from a glioma patient whose treatment included an IDH1 peptide vaccine. All receptors derive from a man between 45 and 60 years old with glioma.

In its sample, this clone was seen once. This chain links TRBV2 with TRBJ1-6; 7 bases match TRBD1. Trimming removed 7 bases from V and 13 bases from J; junction bases left unmatched: 7. CDR1 and CDR2 (germline): SNHLY, FYNNEI. The CDR3 consists of 12 residues. This CDR3 is CASNIDRAPLHF. The CDR3 nucleotides read TGTGCCAGCAACATCGACAGGGCCCCCCTCCACTTT.

The CDR3 DNA follows: TGTGCCAGCAGCTTGCAGGGCTCAACTAATGAAAAACTGTTTTTT. It translates to CASSLQGSTNEKLFF. The chain couples TRBV5-6 to TRBJ1-4; D might be TRBD1 (5 bases). The CDR3 has 15 amino acids. Germline values: CDR1 SGHDT, CDR2 YYEEEE. Trimming took 1 base from V and 0 from J, leaving 7 bases between them.